A single sample gave rise to the 10 T cell receptor beta chains below, sequenced in a study of response to subunit inactivated influenza vaccine. TCRdb passed the RT-PCR reads through MiXCR, listing each CDR3 protein once. The top ten clones hold around 10% of a sample with fewer than 750,000 distinct CDR3 sequences, 11% to 15% of them seen once. The sequencing here drew on PBMCs from blood, taken 11 to 12 days after vaccination. All receptors derive from a man in his fifties who received an inactivated influenza vaccine.

This clonotype came up a few times. CDR3 in DNA: TGTGCCTGGAACCCCGACAGGGTGAAACCGAACACTGAAGCTTTCTTT. This translates into CAWNPDRVKPNTEAFF. J is TRBJ1-1 and V is TRBV30, with 7 positions matching TRBD1. The CDR3 is 16 amino acids. After removal of 4 bases from V and 1 base from J, the junction contained 12 bases not matched to a gene. Germline loops: CDR1 GTSNPN, CDR2 SVGIG (reference sequence). The full variable domain, with the rest looked up from reference TRBV30 and TRBJ1-1, is SQTIHQWPATLVQPVGSPLSLECTVEGTSNPNLYWYRQAAGRGLQLLFYSVGIGQISSEVPQNLSASRPQDRQFILSSKKLLLSDSGFYLCAWNPDRVKPNTEAFFGQGTRLTVV.

The V gene is TRBV2, the J gene TRBJ2-1; TRBD1 might be the D (6 bases). The CDR3 length is 15 residues. The germline V gene encodes CDR1 SNHLY and CDR2 FYNNEI. V was cut by 4 bases and J by 1 base, with 11 bases left in between. CDR3 protein: CASSGQAISYNEQFF. CDR3 nucleotide sequence: TGTGCCAGCAGTGGACAGGCGATTTCCTACAATGAGCAGTTCTTC.

This clonotype was seen only a few times. The V and J genes are TRBV12-3 or TRBV12-4 and TRBJ2-7; unclear D gene. V shed 5 bases and J shed 6 bases, with 14 bases lying between them. The CDR3 has 13 amino acids. This CDR3 reads CASSLTRRSEQYF. CDR3 sequence (DNA): TGTGCCAGCAGTCTGACCCGTAGGTCCGAGCAGTACTTC.

A few counts support this clonotype. The rearrangement uses TRBV20-1 and TRBJ1-4; D unresolved. Trimming took 2 bases from V and 5 from J, leaving 15 bases between them. CDR3 length equals 15 residues. CDR1 and CDR2 (germline): DFQATT, SNEGSKA (reference sequence). The CDR3 coding sequence is TGCAGTGCTAGATACCCCCAAACGGGAAATGAAAAACTGTTTTTT. This encodes CSARYPQTGNEKLFF.

This clonotype was seen only a few times. This chain uses TRBV2 with TRBJ2-2; D gene ambiguous. The germline V gene encodes CDR1 SNHLY and CDR2 FYNNEI. V lost 4 bases and J 3 bases, leaving 9 bases between the germline ends. This CDR3 comprises 14 residues. CDR3 in amino acids: CASSAHVDTGELFF. The CDR3 DNA follows: TGTGCCAGCAGTGCTCATGTAGACACCGGGGAGCTGTTTTTT. Drawing the rest from reference TRBV2 and TRBJ2-2, the complete variable domain is EPEVTQTPSHQVTQMGQEVILRCVPISNHLYFYWYRQILGQKVEFLVSFYNNEISEKSEIFDDQFSVERPDGSNFTLKIRSTKLEDSAMYFCASSAHVDTGELFFGEGSRLTVL.

The chain employs TRBV29-1 and TRBJ2-7, with a weak D call TRBD2 (6 bases). V was clipped by 7 bases and J by 3 bases, with 16 bases between them. The CDR3 spans 13 residues. Looked up from germline, CDR1 is SQVTM and CDR2 is ANQGSEA. The CDR3 DNA reads as TGCAGCGCTGCCCCCGGACTAAACTACGAGCAGTACTTC. Its translation is CSAAPGLNYEQYF.

The V and J genes are TRBV6-5 and TRBJ2-7; 8 positions match TRBD2. V shed 2 bases and J 2 bases; nucleotides not matched to a gene: 5. The CDR3 contains 15 residues. The V gene's germline CDR1 is MNHEY and CDR2 SVGAGI. The CDR3 is CASSYEAGVPYEQYF. DNA for the CDR3: TGTGCCAGCAGTTACGAAGCGGGAGTGCCCTACGAGCAGTACTTC.

The V call is TRBV20-1, the J call TRBJ2-1; TRBD2 matches 8 bases. Germline CDR1 DFQATT, CDR2 SNEGSKA (reference sequence). Trimming at V came to 1 base and at J to 1 base, leaving 9 bases not matched to a gene. The CDR3 extends over 17 amino acids. CDR3 DNA sequence: TGCAGTGCTAGAGTCGCGGGGGGCAAATGGTCCTACAATGAGCAGTTCTTC. It is translated as CSARVAGGKWSYNEQFF.

This clonotype was counted ten times or more. V usage is TRBV7-2 and J usage is TRBJ2-7; TRBD1 is a possible D gene (6 bases). CDR3 length equals 13 residues. Trimming cost V 5 bases and J 12 bases, with 20 bases left between them. CDR1 and CDR2 from the germline V gene are SGHTA and FQGNSA. The CDR3 sequence is CASSQNSQGKWYF. The CDR3, as DNA: TGTGCCAGCAGCCAGAACTCACAGGGTAAATGGTACTTC. Complete variable domain (other parts from reference TRBV7-2 and TRBJ2-7): GAGVSQSPSNKVTEKGKDVELRCDPISGHTALYWYRQSLGQGLEFLIYFQGNSAPDKSGLPSDRFSAERTGGSVSTLTIQRTQQEDSAVYLCASSQNSQGKWYFGPGTRLTVT.

This clonotype has a handful of counts. The chain uses TRBV7-2 and TRBJ2-1; TRBD2 aligns across 15 bases. CDR1 and CDR2 (germline): SGHTA, FQGNSA. The V segment lost 5 bases and the J segment 8 bases; nucleotides outside the gene matches: 10. The CDR3 consists of 17 residues. The CDR3 loop is CASSLGLAGGFIHEQFF. CDR3 sequence (DNA): TGTGCCAGCAGCCTTGGACTAGCGGGAGGGTTTATCCATGAGCAGTTCTTC. Using reference TRBV7-2 and TRBJ2-1 for the parts outside the CDR3, the full variable domain is GAGVSQSPSNKVTEKGKDVELRCDPISGHTALYWYRQSLGQGLEFLIYFQGNSAPDKSGLPSDRFSAERTGGSVSTLTIQRTQQEDSAVYLCASSLGLAGGFIHEQFFGPGTRLTVL.